This entry is about one TCR beta chain. Its antigen remains unknown. This entry comes from a study of tissue T cells after allogeneic stem cell transplantation. Repertoires were generated with immunoSEQ multiplex PCR, while TCRdb's copy carries only in-frame clones and drops some. Of roughly 7,000 clones listed, 56% are singletons. The V end lost 0 bases, the J end lost 4 bases, and 13 bases lay between the germline ends. Germline CDR1 and CDR2: LGHNA and YNFKEQ. The CDR3 is 15 amino acids. Study-level results: Within patients, tissue anatomy strongly shaped TCR repertoire composition. Few T cell clones were shared across patients, but motif clusters showed tissue-specific shared signatures. Which tissue TCRs were alloreactive or antigen-specific was not determined. Some clones might be persisting host cells. Only a limited share of tissue TCRs appeared in blood or spleen.

The chain uses TRBV4-2 and TRBJ2-7; D remains unclear. The specimen was duodenum tissue, collected at autopsy. The TCR sequence derives from a female donor aged 60 or older with lung cancer. CDR3 bases: TGTGCCAGCAGCCAAGATAACCGGTCGCCGTACGAGCAGTACTTC. Encoded protein: CASSQDNRSPYEQYF.